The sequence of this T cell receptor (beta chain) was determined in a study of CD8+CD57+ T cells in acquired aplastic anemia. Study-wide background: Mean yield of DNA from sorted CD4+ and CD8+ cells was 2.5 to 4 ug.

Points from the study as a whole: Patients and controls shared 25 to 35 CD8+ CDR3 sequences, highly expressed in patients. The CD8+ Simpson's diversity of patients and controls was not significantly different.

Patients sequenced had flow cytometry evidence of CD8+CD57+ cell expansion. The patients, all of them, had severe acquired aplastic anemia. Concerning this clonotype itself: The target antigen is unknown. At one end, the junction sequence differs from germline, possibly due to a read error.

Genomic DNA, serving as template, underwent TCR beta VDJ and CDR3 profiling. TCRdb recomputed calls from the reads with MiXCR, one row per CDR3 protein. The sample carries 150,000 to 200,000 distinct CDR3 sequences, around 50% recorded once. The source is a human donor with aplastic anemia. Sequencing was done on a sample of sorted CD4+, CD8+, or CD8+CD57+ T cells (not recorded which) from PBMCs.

In DNA, the CDR3 is TGTGCCAGCAGCCCGAGACGGACTAGAGGAGCTACTGGGGCCAACGCCCTGACTTTC. Protein sequence: CASSPRRTRGATGANALTF. The gene calls are TRBV5-6 and TRBJ2-6; 7 bases are shared with TRBD2. Looked up from germline, CDR1 is SGHDT and CDR2 is YYEEEE. The length of the CDR3 is 19 residues.